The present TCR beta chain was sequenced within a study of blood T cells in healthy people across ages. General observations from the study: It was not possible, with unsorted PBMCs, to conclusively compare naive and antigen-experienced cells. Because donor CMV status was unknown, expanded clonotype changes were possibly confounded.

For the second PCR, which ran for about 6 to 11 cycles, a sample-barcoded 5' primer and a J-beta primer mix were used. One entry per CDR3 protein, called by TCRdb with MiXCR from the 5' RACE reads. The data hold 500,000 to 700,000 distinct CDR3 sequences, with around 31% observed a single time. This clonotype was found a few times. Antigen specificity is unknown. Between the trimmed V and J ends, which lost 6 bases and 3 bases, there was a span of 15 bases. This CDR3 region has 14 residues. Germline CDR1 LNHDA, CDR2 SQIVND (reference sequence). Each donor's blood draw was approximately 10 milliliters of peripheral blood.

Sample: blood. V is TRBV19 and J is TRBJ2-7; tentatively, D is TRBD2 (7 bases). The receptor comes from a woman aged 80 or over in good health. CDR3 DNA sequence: TGTGCCAGTAGCCGGGGGGACACTAGCTACGAGCAGTACTTC. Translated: CASSRGDTSYEQYF.